This TCR beta chain came from a study of cytomegalovirus exposure and HLA in healthy donors. Study context: An early data release held around 80 million unique TCRs from HLA-typed donors.

It was healthy bone marrow donors who served as donors. On this clone: Its antigen is as yet unknown.

The CDR3 has 18 residues. The germline CDR1 and CDR2 sequences are SGHTA and FQGTGA. Trimming shortened V by 5 bases and J by 0 bases, and 17 bases separated the two germline ends. PCR primers comprised 60 Vbeta and 13 Jbeta primers. The data were produced by immunoSEQ multiplex PCR, yet TCRdb's version contains in-frame clones alone and is incomplete. The sample holds 150,000 to 200,000 clones, 75% seen once. Findings of the study overall: Later on, an analysis found that several of the most significant clusters appeared to be linked to common viral pathogens, which included parvovirus B19. In a later analysis, HLA-associated beta chains showed higher expansion and lower generation probabilities than comparable chains.

The sequenced material came from PBMCs. This clonotype was sampled from a woman aged 40 to 50 in good health and CMV-seropositive. V gene TRBV7-3 combines with J gene TRBJ2-6, with D perhaps TRBD2 (6 bases). This CDR3 is CASSPSSVPSSGANVLTF. The CDR3 DNA follows: TGTGCCAGCAGCCCATCTAGCGTCCCATCCTCTGGGGCCAACGTCCTGACTTTC.